These T cell receptor beta chains were read from a single sample in a study of T-cell reconstitution after alpha-beta-depleted transplantation in children. TCRdb re-derived calls from the PCR reads in MiXCR, one entry per CDR3 protein. The sample carries about 510,000 distinct CDR3 sequences, roughly 10% recorded once. The sample here was PBMCs, mostly from graft donor cells, taken 180 days after TCRalphabeta/CD19-depleted stem cell transplant. These receptors were collected from a female patient between 2 and 15 years old who had a stem cell transplant for aplastic anemia, so the T cells may come from the graft donor. The CDR3 runs from the conserved cysteine through the conserved F or W. D genes are given only for firm matches.

D	V	J	CDR3
.	TRBV7-2	TRBJ2-3	CASSLWGGARVKDTQYF
.	TRBV12-3/TRBV12-4	TRBJ2-1	CASSWADEQFF
.	TRBV5-6	TRBJ2-7	CASSLARPHYEQYF
TRBD1	TRBV7-2	TRBJ1-6	CASSLLPGGMNSPLHF
TRBD1	TRBV7-8	TRBJ2-7	CASSLSFGDRSYEQYF
TRBD2	TRBV12-3/TRBV12-4	TRBJ2-1	CASSRTSGRNEQFF
TRBD2	TRBV7-8	TRBJ2-7	CASSLPTSGVLVEQYF
.	TRBV11-3	TRBJ2-1	CASSLGGQGFF
.	TRBV20-1	TRBJ2-5	CSALLLAGNQETQYF
.	TRBV20-1	TRBJ2-2	CSARDKGWDTGELFF
.	TRBV6-5	TRBJ2-1	CASSGNYNEQFF
TRBD1	TRBV2	TRBJ2-3	CASSGGTGVTDTQYF
.	TRBV4-3	TRBJ2-1	CASSQLAAPNEQFF
.	TRBV7-2	TRBJ2-1	CASSLDYNNEQFF
TRBD2	TRBV11-2	TRBJ2-1	CASSLSGGSLYRNEQFF
TRBD1	TRBV6-1	TRBJ1-1	CASTMTGTPRAEAFF
.	TRBV11-1	TRBJ2-4	CASSQTPTFPDAKNIQYF
.	TRBV12-3/TRBV12-4	TRBJ1-5	CASRFQGIGQPQHF
.	TRBV7-8	TRBJ2-5	CASSLEAGHFIETQYF
.	TRBV4-3	TRBJ1-2	CASSQDEDRPYGYTF
TRBD2	TRBV7-9	TRBJ2-1	CASTPPSGSSYNEQFF
TRBD1	TRBV6-1	TRBJ1-1	CASRPRGGLNTEAFF
TRBD1	TRBV5-1	TRBJ2-5	CASSSGRDRQETQYF
.	TRBV4-2	TRBJ2-5	CASSQGKGYQETQYF
.	TRBV20-1	TRBJ1-5	CSARGPNGDNQPQHF
.	TRBV5-5	TRBJ2-3	CASTSDVDTQYF
.	TRBV20-1	TRBJ2-2	CSASKAGTDTGELFF
.	TRBV20-1	TRBJ2-7	CSARSGRSSYEQYF
TRBD1	TRBV3-1	TRBJ2-7	CASSQDGTGSSYEQYF
.	TRBV18	TRBJ2-5	CASSPQTQETQYF
.	TRBV28	TRBJ1-2	CASSLQGGGYTF
TRBD1	TRBV4-2	TRBJ2-7	CASSFRQGQSYEQYF
.	TRBV7-9	TRBJ1-2	CASSPGTVNYGYTF
TRBD1	TRBV18	TRBJ2-7	CASSPRQGTQLNHEQYF
.	TRBV7-2	TRBJ2-5	CASSWRGTGQETQYF
.	TRBV29-1	TRBJ1-2	CSVADGPNYGYTF
.	TRBV20-1	TRBJ2-3	CSAGIRGDTQYF
.	TRBV6-1	TRBJ2-7	CASSEGAYEQYF
.	TRBV12-3/TRBV12-4	TRBJ2-2	CASSFHRDTGELFF